This TCR beta chain was obtained from a study of long-term antiretroviral therapy in people with HIV. Whole-study findings and limits: The blood, collected between the mid-2000s and the late 2010s, was possibly taken under older ART regimens. Diversity measured after ART increased yet remained under transplant donor controls.

It was version v3.0 of the immunoSEQ assay that was run at survey level. This table comes from immunoSEQ multiplex PCR, and its TCRdb copy is limited to in-frame clones, with some not included. The sample has some 40,000 clones, around 86% seen once; the top ten hold 5.5% to 8%. CDR1 and CDR2 (germline): SGHAT, FQNNGV. This CDR3 is 15 amino acids long. V gave up 5 bases and J gave up 0 bases, with 11 bases separating them. Turning to this clone: Its target is unknown.

This specimen was unsorted PBMCs, taken 1 year after starting antiretroviral therapy. The TCR comes from a man aged 18 to 29 with HIV. This sequence joins TRBV11-2 and TRBJ2-1; TRBD2 might be the D (5 bases). In DNA, the CDR3 is TGTGCCAGCAGCCGAGGGTCAAGCTCCTACAATGAGCAGTTCTTC. Translating it yields CASSRGSSSYNEQFF.